This TCR beta chain emerged from a study of blood T cell repertoires in COVID-19. V trimming: 6 bases; J trimming: 6 bases; junction bases outside the gene matches: 8. The CDR3 has 14 amino acids. Germline-derived CDR1 and CDR2 are SGHTA and FQGNSA. Some clones are missing from TCRdb's copy, which holds only in-frame ones; the method was immunoSEQ multiplex PCR. The sample contains 200,000 to 300,000 clones, about 90% of which appear only once. The sample consisted of peripheral blood. The clonotype was recovered from an elderly man with acute or convalescent COVID-19. The chain carries TRBV7-2 and TRBJ2-4; 7 nucleotides match TRBD1. For the CDR3, the DNA is TGTGCCAGCAGATTAAGGACAGGAACAAACATTCAGTACTTC. It specifies CASRLRTGTNIQYF.